The next 20 T cell receptor beta chains were all read from a single sample in a study of blood T cell repertoires in COVID-19. The assay was immunoSEQ multiplex PCR, and TCRdb's table has in-frame clones only and misses some. The sample lists some 260,000 clones, 70% to 85% occurring once. The material sequenced was peripheral blood. The source of these receptors is a man aged 80 or over with acute or convalescent COVID-19.

The chain links TRBV24-1 to TRBJ2-5, with a weak D call TRBD1 (6 bases). Trimming left V 5 bases short and J 5 bases short, with 17 bases between. CDR3 length equals 15 residues. Germline V gene lookup returns CDR1 KGHDR and CDR2 SFDVKD. The CDR3 nucleotides read TGTGCCACCAGTGTAGGGGGAACGCATAGGGAGACCCAGTACTTC. Residues: CATSVGGTHRETQYF.

The chain is built from TRBV5-1 and TRBJ2-5; TRBD2 aligns across 9 bases. Germline trimming cut 0 bases from V and 7 bases from J; bases unmatched to any gene: 7. In germline, CDR1 is SGHRS, CDR2 YFSETQ. There are 15 residues in the CDR3. CDR3 in DNA: TGCGCCAGCAGCTTGGGTGGGACTAGCCTCGGGACCCAGTACTTC. As protein: CASSLGGTSLGTQYF.

The chain has TRBV18 and TRBJ1-2, with TRBD1 matching over 8 bases. After removal of 0 bases from V and 6 bases from J, the junction contained 9 bases not matched to a gene. From germline, CDR1 is KGHSH and CDR2 LQKENI. This CDR3 comprises 16 residues. CDR3 amino acids: CASSPPTGQERNGYTF. Written as DNA, the CDR3 is TGTGCCAGCTCACCACCGACGGGACAGGAGCGCAATGGCTACACCTTC. The whole variable domain, filled in from reference TRBV18 and TRBJ1-2, reads NAGVMQNPRHLVRRRGQEARLRCSPMKGHSHVYWYRQLPEEGLKFMVYLQKENIIDESGMPKERFSAEFPKEGPSILRIQQVVRGDSAAYFCASSPPTGQERNGYTFGSGTRLTVV.

The chain uses TRBV2 and TRBJ2-7; 7 nucleotides agree with TRBD1. Germline CDR1 reads SNHLY; CDR2 reads FYNNEI. V shed 6 bases and J 2 bases; nucleotides not matched to a gene: 7. The CDR3 spans 14 residues. CDR3 sequence: CASSDIGQAYEQYF. In DNA, the CDR3 is TGTGCCAGCAGCGATATAGGACAGGCCTACGAGCAGTACTTC.

The chain has TRBV19 and TRBJ1-6, with TRBD1 matching 11 bases. Germline-derived CDR1 and CDR2 are LNHDA and SQIVND (reference sequence). The CDR3 runs to 15 residues. Trimming cost V 1 base and J 10 bases; bases outside gene matches: 3. The CDR3 is CASSIGTGGKSPLHF. CDR3 coding DNA: TGTGCCAGTAGTATAGGGACAGGGGGCAAATCACCCCTCCACTTT. Full variable domain (remainder filled in from reference TRBV19 and TRBJ1-6): DGGITQSPKYLFRKEGQNVTLSCEQNLNHDAMYWYRQDPGQGLRLIYYSQIVNDFQKGDIAEGYSVSREKKESFPLTVTSAQKNPTAFYLCASSIGTGGKSPLHFGNGTRLTVT.

The J gene is TRBJ2-6, the V gene TRBV5-1; 8 positions match TRBD1. CDR3 length: 18 amino acids. J lost 0 bases, V lost 3 bases, and 8 bases had no gene match. The germline CDR1 and CDR2 sequences are SGHRS and YFSETQ. CDR3 sequence (DNA): TGCGCCAGCAGCTATACCGGGACAGGCATCTCTGGGGCCAACGTCCTGACTTTC. Its translation is CASSYTGTGISGANVLTF.

This sequence joins TRBV5-1 and TRBJ2-3; D gene unclear. CDR3 length: 14 residues. The V and J ends lost 4 bases and 1 base respectively, with 10 bases between them. Germline V CDR1 and CDR2: SGHRS, YFSETQ. In DNA, the CDR3 is TGCGCCAGCAGCCCTATCGCGGGCACAGATACGCAGTATTTT. Amino acid sequence: CASSPIAGTDTQYF.

The chain joins TRBV5-5 to TRBJ2-7; 7 nucleotides line up with TRBD2. The V segment lost 0 bases and the J segment 2 bases; nucleotides outside the gene matches: 11. Per the germline V gene, CDR1 is SGHKS and CDR2 is YYEKEE (reference sequence). The CDR3 totals 17 residues. The CDR3 region is CASSLAVWREHTYEQYF. The CDR3 DNA reads as TGTGCCAGCAGCTTGGCCGTGTGGCGGGAGCACACCTACGAGCAGTACTTC.

The CDR3 here is CASSLWGGRPYEQYF. In DNA form, the CDR3 reads TGTGCCAGCAGCTTATGGGGGGGGCGTCCCTACGAGCAGTACTTC. This chain connects TRBV5-8 to TRBJ2-7; the D gene is possibly TRBD2 (7 bases). The CDR3 length is 15 residues. The V end lost 2 bases, the J end lost 2 bases, and 14 bases lay between the germline ends. Germline-derived CDR1 and CDR2 are SGHTS and YDEGEE.

This clone was seen more than once but under ten times. CDR3 loop: CASSSGQVTATNEKLFF. Written as DNA, the CDR3 is TGTGCCAGCAGCTCTGGACAGGTCACCGCAACTAATGAAAAACTGTTTTTT. This chain uses TRBV2 with TRBJ1-4; 7 bases fit TRBD1. With 6 bases clipped from V and 0 bases from J, the junction kept 10 bases outside the gene matches. CDR3 length: 17 amino acids. Germline V gene lookup returns CDR1 SNHLY and CDR2 FYNNEI.

The chain links TRBV7-2 to TRBJ2-3; 10 bases are a match to TRBD2. J was trimmed by 4 bases and V by 5 bases; bases with no gene match: 12. Germline V gene sequence: CDR1 SGHTA, CDR2 FQGNSA. This CDR3 is built from 17 residues. The CDR3 reads CASSPAASGSLSDTQYF. The DNA of the CDR3 is TGTGCCAGCAGCCCCGCAGCTAGCGGGAGTTTGTCAGATACGCAGTATTTT.

This clone was seen a few times. The DNA for the CDR3 is TGTGCCAGCAGCTTAGCTCCCCAGGGGGTTGTCTCACCCCTCCACTTT. This gives the protein CASSLAPQGVVSPLHF. The chain joins TRBV7-2 to TRBJ1-6, with 7 bases identical to TRBD1. The CDR3 has 16 amino acids. CDR1 is SGHTA, CDR2 FQGNSA, per germline. Germline trimming cut 0 bases from V and 10 bases from J; bases unmatched to any gene: 9.

This CDR3 reads CASSQDDGRRSYNEQFF. As DNA, the CDR3 is TGTGCCAGCAGCCAAGATGACGGGAGGAGATCCTACAATGAGCAGTTCTTC. The chain couples TRBV4-2 to TRBJ2-1; 7 nucleotides agree with TRBD2. CDR1 is LGHNA, CDR2 YNFKEQ, per germline. V was pared by 0 bases and J by 1 base, with 6 bases of the junction left unmatched. The CDR3 sequence is 17 residues long.

V is TRBV20-1 and J is TRBJ1-2; 9 bases are a match to TRBD1. The CDR3 runs 13 residues. CDR1 is DFQATT, CDR2 SNEGSKA, per germline (reference sequence). The J segment lost 5 bases and the V segment lost 3 bases, leaving 4 bases of the junction unmatched. CDR3: CSASRTGEYGYTF. CDR3 bases: TGCAGTGCTAGTAGGACAGGGGAGTATGGCTACACCTTC.

This clone was seen a handful of times. The V and J genes are TRBV5-5 and TRBJ1-2; 8 bases align to TRBD1. This CDR3 has 15 amino acids. The V gene's germline CDR1 is SGHKS and CDR2 YYEKEE (reference sequence). After removal of 3 bases from V and 0 bases from J, the junction contained 4 bases not matched to a gene. This CDR3 reads CASSWGQEANYGYTF. For the CDR3, the DNA is TGTGCCAGCAGCTGGGGACAGGAAGCTAACTATGGCTACACCTTC.

The chain has TRBV19 and TRBJ2-7, with TRBD2 matching 11 bases. V lost 4 bases to trimming and J lost 2 bases; unmatched junction nucleotides: 4. The CDR3 spans 15 residues. CDR1 is LNHDA, CDR2 SQIVND, per germline (reference sequence). CDR3 in DNA: TGTGCCAGTAGTACCGTAGCGGGAGGGCCCTACGAGCAGTACTTC. Encoded protein: CASSTVAGGPYEQYF.

The CDR3 here is CASSLGGEQPQHF. CDR3 nucleotide sequence: TGTGCCAGCAGCTTAGGGGGGGAGCAGCCCCAGCATTTT. The chain employs TRBV11-2 and TRBJ1-5, with D perhaps TRBD1 (5 bases). V was cut by 1 base and J by 7 bases, with 8 bases left in between. CDR3 length: 13 residues. In germline, CDR1 is SGHAT, CDR2 FQNNGV.

The rearrangement links TRBV27 to TRBJ1-5; 7 nucleotides agree with TRBD1. The junction had 7 bases not matched to a gene; V was cut back by 4 bases and J by 7 bases. In germline, CDR1 is MNHEY, CDR2 SMNVEV (reference sequence). CDR3 length: 14 amino acids. CDR3 DNA sequence: TGTGCCAGCAGTTACAGGGGAAGAGGCCAGCCCCAGCATTTT. Protein: CASSYRGRGQPQHF.

The rearrangement joins TRBV7-8 to TRBJ2-7, with D tentatively TRBD1 (6 bases). V lost 1 base, J lost 2 bases, and 15 bases lay in between. The length of the CDR3 is 16 residues. Germline assignment: CDR1 SGHVS and CDR2 FQNEAQ. The CDR3 is CASSLGSGALAYEQYF. The CDR3 bases are TGTGCCAGCAGCTTAGGATCAGGGGCCCTCGCCTACGAGCAGTACTTC.

This chain connects TRBV19 to TRBJ2-2; the D gene is possibly TRBD2 (7 bases). The CDR3 runs 14 residues. V lost 6 bases to trimming and J lost 7 bases, with 15 bases between them. Per germline, CDR1 LNHDA and CDR2 SQIVND (reference sequence). In DNA form, the CDR3 reads TGTGCCAGTAGAATGTCGGGGGGCGGCGGGGAGCTGTTTTTT. Translation: CASRMSGGGGELFF.